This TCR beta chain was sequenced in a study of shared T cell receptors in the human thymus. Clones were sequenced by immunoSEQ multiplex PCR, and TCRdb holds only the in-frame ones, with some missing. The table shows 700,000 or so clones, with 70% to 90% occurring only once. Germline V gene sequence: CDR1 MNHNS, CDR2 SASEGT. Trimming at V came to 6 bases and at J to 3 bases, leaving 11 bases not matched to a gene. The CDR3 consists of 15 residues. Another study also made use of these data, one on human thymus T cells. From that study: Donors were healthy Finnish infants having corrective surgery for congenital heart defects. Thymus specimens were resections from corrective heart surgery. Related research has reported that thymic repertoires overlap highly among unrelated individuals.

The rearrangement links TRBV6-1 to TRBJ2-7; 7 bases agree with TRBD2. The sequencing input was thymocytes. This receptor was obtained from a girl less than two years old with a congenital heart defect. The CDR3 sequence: CASSPRLAPSYEQYF. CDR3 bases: TGTGCCAGCAGCCCCAGACTAGCCCCTAGCTACGAGCAGTACTTC.